Shown below are 24 T cell receptor beta chains from a single sample sequenced in a study of T cells in Graves' hyperthyroidism and ophthalmopathy. The TCR beta CDR3 regions underwent amplification using RNA transcripts as the source. Carried out on the TCR CDR3, a first-round RT-PCR used the HTBI primer set. Each CDR3 protein gets one entry after TCRdb re-called the multiplex PCR reads with MiXCR. The sample consists of about 500,000 distinct CDR3 sequences, around 14% of them appearing once. Source material: blood. These receptor sequences come from a woman in her late teens or twenties with Graves' hyperthyroidism.

At least ten counts were recorded for this clonotype. V is TRBV10-2 and J is TRBJ1-2; possibly TRBD1 for D (6 bases). Germline loops: CDR1 WSHSY, CDR2 SAAADI. CDR3 length: 15 residues. The germline V and J ends were trimmed by 5 bases and 4 bases, with 17 bases remaining between them. The CDR3 region is CASSPPGQRVYGYTF. The CDR3 DNA reads TGCGCCAGCAGTCCGCCGGGACAACGAGTCTATGGCTACACCTTC.

This clonotype was seen repeatedly, ten times or more. J is TRBJ1-2 and V is TRBV30; D is unresolved. The V and J ends lost 0 bases and 1 base respectively, with 15 bases between them. The CDR3 is made up of 16 amino acids. In germline, CDR1 is GTSNPN, CDR2 SVGIG (reference sequence). The CDR3 nucleotides read TGTGCCTGGAGTGTAAAGAGGCAGACTCTTAACTATGGCTACACCTTC. This gives the protein CAWSVKRQTLNYGYTF. The entire variable domain, with the rest obtained from reference TRBV30 and TRBJ1-2, is as follows: SQTIHQWPATLVQPVGSPLSLECTVEGTSNPNLYWYRQAAGRGLQLLFYSVGIGQISSEVPQNLSASRPQDRQFILSSKKLLLSDSGFYLCAWSVKRQTLNYGYTFGSGTRLTVV.

The chain carries TRBV2 and TRBJ2-1, with TRBD2 identical over 16 bases. V dropped 6 bases and J dropped 8; count of bases not matched to a gene: 19. Germline V CDR1 and CDR2: SNHLY, FYNNEI. This CDR3 region has 20 residues. CDR3 nucleotide sequence: TGTGCCAGCAGAAAGGATGGGGGGACTAGCGGGAGGGCCTATGGAGATGAGCAGTTCTTC. Protein sequence: CASRKDGGTSGRAYGDEQFF.

The table lists this clonotype with many counts. The V and J genes are TRBV3-1 and TRBJ2-5; D may be TRBD1 (6 bases). V lost 5 bases, J lost 5 bases, and 9 bases lay in between. This CDR3 region has 12 residues. Germline assignment: CDR1 LGHDT and CDR2 YNNKEL (reference sequence). The CDR3 region is CASSSDRETQYF. For the CDR3, the DNA is TGTGCCAGCAGCTCCGACAGGGAGACCCAGTACTTC.

This clonotype came up many times. The chain joins TRBV2 to TRBJ1-5, with D possibly matching TRBD1 (5 bases). Germline V CDR1 and CDR2: SNHLY, FYNNEI. This CDR3 is built from 14 residues. The V and J ends lost 3 bases and 3 bases respectively, with 9 bases between them. The CDR3 DNA reads TGTGCCAGCAGTGACCGCGGGGCCAATCAGCCCCAGCATTTT. This encodes CASSDRGANQPQHF.

This clonotype was detected ten times or more. This chain links TRBV24-1 with TRBJ1-1; possible D gene TRBD1, 6 bases. The CDR3 runs 13 residues. With 4 bases removed from V and 6 bases from J, the gap between germline ends came to 11 bases. The V gene's germline CDR1 is KGHDR and CDR2 SFDVKD. The DNA for the CDR3 is TGTGCCACCAGTGAAACCGGGACACCTGAAGCTTTCTTT. Residues: CATSETGTPEAFF.

There are a few counts of this clonotype. The DNA of the CDR3 is TGCAGTGCCGGCTTAGGGGGAGATGAGCAGTTCTTC. This encodes CSAGLGGDEQFF. The rearrangement joins TRBV20-1 to TRBJ2-1, with D possibly being TRBD1 (6 bases). CDR3 size: 12 residues. Trimming stripped 6 bases from V and 8 bases from J, with 14 bases between. Germline V CDR1 and CDR2: DFQATT, SNEGSKA (reference sequence).

The CDR3 reads CASSPSGLLSQYV. Written as DNA, the CDR3 is TGTGCCAGCAGCCCTAGCGGGTTGCTGTCGCAGTACGTC. The chain has TRBV7-9 and TRBJ2-7; TRBD2 aligns across 8 bases. In germline, CDR1 is SEHNR, CDR2 FQNEAQ (reference sequence). V trimming: 5 bases; J trimming: 9 bases; junction bases outside the gene matches: 9. The CDR3 has 13 amino acids.

In its sample, this clonotype was seen once. The rearrangement links TRBV19 to TRBJ2-1; no definite D call. The germline gives CDR1 LNHDA, CDR2 SQIVND (reference sequence). The CDR3 length is 17 residues. Trimming pared 3 bases from V and 7 bases from J, leaving 22 bases between. Here the CDR3 reads CASSIFSRRDKWNEQFF. CDR3 sequence (DNA): TGTGCCAGTAGTATTTTTAGCAGGAGAGATAAATGGAATGAGCAGTTCTTC.

This clonotype was seen many times. The chain joins TRBV7-2 to TRBJ2-3, with D possibly being TRBD2 (5 bases). CDR1 is SGHTA and CDR2 is FQGNSA in the germline V gene. This CDR3 comprises 15 residues. V was shortened by 6 bases and J by 6 bases, with 19 bases between the two germline ends. As DNA, the CDR3 is TGTGCCAGCAGTCCACCCCGACTGATAGCGGATACGCAGTATTTT. Translated: CASSPPRLIADTQYF.

The rearrangement links TRBV6-1 to TRBJ1-3; 7 bases are a match to TRBD1. The germline V gene has CDR1 MNHNS and CDR2 SASEGT. The CDR3 totals 13 residues. With V trimmed by 7 bases and J by 8 bases, 8 bases remained unmatched. CDR3 nucleotide sequence: TGTGCCAGCATGAGGAGGGGGCTGGACACCATATATTTT. This sequence encodes CASMRRGLDTIYF.

This clonotype was seen more than once but under ten times. One junction end disagrees with the germline gene, perhaps due to a read error. This rearrangement joins TRBV20-1 to TRBJ2-3, with D possibly matching TRBD2 (6 bases). The CDR3 covers 15 residues. The germline V gene encodes CDR1 DFQATT and CDR2 SNEGSKA (reference sequence). DNA for the CDR3: TGCAGTGCAAGAGTAGGAGGGTGGCCCACAGATACGCAGTATTTT. Its protein is CSARVGGWPTDTQYF.

This CDR3 reads CASSVDSGNGDEQFF. The CDR3 DNA follows: TGTGCCAGCAGCGTAGATAGCGGGAACGGGGATGAGCAGTTCTTC. The chain carries TRBV9 and TRBJ2-1; 8 bases fit TRBD2. The germline V gene encodes CDR1 SGDLS and CDR2 YYNGEE. The CDR3 extends over 15 amino acids. Unmatched junction bases numbered 7, after V lost 0 bases and J lost 8 bases.

Many counts were recorded for this clonotype. The V gene is TRBV5-1, the J gene TRBJ1-1; D perhaps matches TRBD1 (6 bases). This CDR3 has 15 amino acids. V lost 4 bases, J lost 5 bases, and 18 bases lay in between. CDR1 SGHRS and CDR2 YFSETQ come from the germline V gene. In DNA form, the CDR3 reads TGCGCCAGCAGCAGGGACACCCCGGCGTCAACTGAAGCTTTCTTT. Its translation is CASSRDTPASTEAFF.

In this sample, this clonotype turned up many times. The gene calls are TRBV19 and TRBJ2-2, with a weak D call TRBD2 (5 bases). V lost 5 bases and J 2 bases, leaving 12 bases between the germline ends. This CDR3 region has 15 residues. Germline V CDR1 and CDR2: LNHDA, SQIVND (reference sequence). CDR3 nucleotide sequence: TGTGCCAGTAGTTTGGGCGGGCTCAACACCGGGGAGCTGTTTTTT. Translated: CASSLGGLNTGELFF.

A single count supports this clonotype. The chain recombines TRBV2 with TRBJ2-1, with D perhaps matching TRBD1 (7 bases). The V gene lost 6 bases and the J gene lost 8 bases, with 23 bases spanning the gap. This CDR3 spans 16 amino acids. The germline V gene encodes CDR1 SNHLY and CDR2 FYNNEI. The CDR3 bases are TGTGCCAGCAGCGCTATGGGCGGGGAAGGGGGCGATGAGCAGTTCTTC. Its protein is CASSAMGGEGGDEQFF.

This clonotype was seen ten or more times. V usage is TRBV6-1 and J usage is TRBJ2-3; the D gene is possibly TRBD1 (5 bases). Germline CDR1 MNHNS, CDR2 SASEGT. V was pared by 4 bases and J by 9 bases, with 20 bases between. CDR3 size: 15 residues. Here the CDR3 DNA reads TGTGCCAGCAGTGGACAGAGTGCCGCCGGAGACACGCAGTATTTT. Protein product: CASSGQSAAGDTQYF.

The chain uses TRBV7-9 and TRBJ2-1; the D gene is possibly TRBD2 (6 bases). Germline V gives CDR1 SEHNR, CDR2 FQNEAQ (reference sequence). The germline V and J ends were trimmed by 1 base and 2 bases, with 9 bases remaining between them. This CDR3 is 15 amino acids long. The CDR3 loop reads CASSLGGDAYNEQFF. CDR3 coding DNA: TGTGCCAGCAGCTTAGGCGGGGACGCCTACAATGAGCAGTTCTTC. The whole variable domain, filled in from reference TRBV7-9 and TRBJ2-1, reads DTGVSQNPRHKITKRGQNVTFRCDPISEHNRLYWYRQTLGQGPEFLTYFQNEAQLEKSRLLSDRFSAERPKGSFSTLEIQRTEQGDSAMYLCASSLGGDAYNEQFFGPGTRLTVL.

This clonotype was seen a few times. The gene calls are TRBV5-1 and TRBJ1-5, with 8 positions matching TRBD1. Trimming at V came to 4 bases and at J to 4 bases, leaving 4 bases not matched to a gene. The germline gives CDR1 SGHRS, CDR2 YFSETQ. CDR3 size: 14 residues. The CDR3 sequence is CASSPRDRNQPQHF. The CDR3 DNA sequence: TGCGCCAGCAGCCCCCGGGACAGGAATCAGCCCCAGCATTTT. Filled out from reference TRBV5-1 and TRBJ1-5, the complete variable domain reads KAGVTQTPRYLIKTRGQQVTLSCSPISGHRSVSWYQQTPGQGLQFLFEYFSETQRNKGNFPGRFSGRQFSNSRSEMNVSTLELGDSALYLCASSPRDRNQPQHFGDGTRLSIL.

Only a few counts were recorded for this clonotype. J is TRBJ2-1 and V is TRBV5-1; D is perhaps TRBD2 (5 bases). The germline V gene encodes CDR1 SGHRS and CDR2 YFSETQ. CDR3 length: 12 residues. V was pared by 7 bases and J by 7 bases, with 12 bases between. CDR3 loop: CASAREGNEQFF. CDR3 bases: TGCGCCAGCGCTCGGGAAGGAAATGAGCAGTTCTTC.

Concerning this clonotype itself: The CDR3 does not close with the conserved phenylalanine or tryptophan, likely indicating a read error. The chain carries TRBV20-1 and TRBJ2-7; 8 bases agree with TRBD2. The ends lost 4 bases at V and 1 base at J; junction bases unmatched: 3. Germline V lookup: CDR1 DFQATT, CDR2 SNEGSKA (reference sequence). There are 13 residues in the CDR3. The CDR3 nucleotides read TGCAGTGCTACGGGACTAGGTTCCTACGAGCAGTACCTC. This encodes CSATGLGSYEQYL.

This clonotype was seen repeatedly, ten times or more. This chain uses TRBV6-1 with TRBJ2-1; the match to TRBD2 covers 8 bases. Germline values: CDR1 MNHNS, CDR2 SASEGT. The V and J ends lost 3 bases and 4 bases, in that order; junction bases with no gene match: 5. This CDR3 contains 15 residues. This CDR3 reads CASSDGRGLYNEQFF. The CDR3 DNA sequence: TGTGCCAGCAGTGACGGGAGGGGGTTGTACAATGAGCAGTTCTTC.

The rearrangement links TRBV20-1 to TRBJ1-1; D is uncertain. Germline-derived CDR1 and CDR2 are DFQATT and SNEGSKA (reference sequence). The V end lost 7 bases, the J end lost 0 bases, and 9 bases lay between the germline ends. The CDR3 consists of 12 residues. CDR3 in amino acids: CSGGGLNTEAFF. The CDR3 DNA sequence: TGCAGTGGCGGAGGTTTGAACACTGAAGCTTTCTTT.

This clonotype was recorded many times. The chain has TRBV11-2 and TRBJ2-1, with a tentative D call TRBD1 (5 bases). Trimming removed 3 bases from V and 14 bases from J, with 17 bases in between. CDR1 and CDR2 (germline): SGHAT, FQNNGV. The CDR3 is 13 amino acids. In nucleotides, the CDR3 is TGTGCCAGCAGCTTGAATTACAGGAATATGGAGTTCTTC. It encodes CASSLNYRNMEFF.